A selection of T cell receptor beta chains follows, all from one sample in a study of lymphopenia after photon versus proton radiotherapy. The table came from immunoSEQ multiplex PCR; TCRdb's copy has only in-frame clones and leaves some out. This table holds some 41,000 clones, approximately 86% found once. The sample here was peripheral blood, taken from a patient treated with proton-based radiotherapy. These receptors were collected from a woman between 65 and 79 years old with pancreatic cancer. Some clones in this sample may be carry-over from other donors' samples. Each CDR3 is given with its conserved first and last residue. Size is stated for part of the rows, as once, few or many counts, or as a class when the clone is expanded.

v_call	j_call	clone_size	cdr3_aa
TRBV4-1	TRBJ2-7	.	CASSQEPAGPENYEQYF
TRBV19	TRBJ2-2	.	CASRLPGSTTTGELFF
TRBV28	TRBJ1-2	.	CASSPNYYGYTF
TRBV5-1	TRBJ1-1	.	CASSGGQGNTEAFF
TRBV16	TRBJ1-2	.	CASSPQGGQGASDGYTF
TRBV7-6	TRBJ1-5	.	CASRGVGQPQHF
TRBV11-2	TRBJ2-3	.	CASSLGLAPDTQYF
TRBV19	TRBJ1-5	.	CASSVRGQGNQPQHF
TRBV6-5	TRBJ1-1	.	CASSYSVGGTEAFF
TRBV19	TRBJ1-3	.	CATGQAFSGNTIYF
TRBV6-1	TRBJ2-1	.	CASNGPDNEQFF
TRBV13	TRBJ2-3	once	CASSSSDAWRLAGKKSTDTQYF
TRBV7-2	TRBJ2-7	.	CASSLSATSGAYEQYF
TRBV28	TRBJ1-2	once	CASSSRISTGGAEGYTF
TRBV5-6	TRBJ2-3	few	CASSRGTLSTDTQYF
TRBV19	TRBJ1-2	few	CATRDRVNYGYTF
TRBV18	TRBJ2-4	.	CASHGQVLEGYKNIQYF
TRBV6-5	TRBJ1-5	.	CASSYPDGWTVAQHF
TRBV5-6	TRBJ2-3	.	CASSLAGRRGQDTQYF
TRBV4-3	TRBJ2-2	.	CASSQTGERPTGELFF
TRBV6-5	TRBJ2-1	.	CASSYFRTSVGEQFF
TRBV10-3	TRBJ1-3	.	CAITQGAGNTIYF
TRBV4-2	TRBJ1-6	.	CASSQDPRGQVDSPLHF
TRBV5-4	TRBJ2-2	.	CASSLAGQITGELFF
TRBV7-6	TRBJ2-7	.	CASSPEPGLAGYEQYF
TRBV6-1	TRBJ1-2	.	CASSERLPRDYGYTF
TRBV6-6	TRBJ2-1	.	CASSLELSYNEQFF
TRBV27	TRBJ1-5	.	CASSFSTDVPQHF
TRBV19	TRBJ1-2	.	CASTPGTIPGGYTF
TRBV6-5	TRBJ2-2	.	CASSYAQARTTGELFF
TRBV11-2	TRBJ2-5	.	CASSSGLAGGIEETQYF
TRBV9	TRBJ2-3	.	CASSVFMGVGTDTQYF
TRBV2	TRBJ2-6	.	CASSREGAGANVLTF
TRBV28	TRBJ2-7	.	CASLLYEQYF
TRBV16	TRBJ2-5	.	CASSTYQETQYF
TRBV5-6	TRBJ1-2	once	CASSPDRVYGYTF
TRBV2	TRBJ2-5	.	CASSMDYPETQYF
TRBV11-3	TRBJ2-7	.	CASSTGVSSYEQYF
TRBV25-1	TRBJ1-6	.	CASSGFGYNSPLHF
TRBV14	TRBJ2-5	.	CASSQSGKTQYF
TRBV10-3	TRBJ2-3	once	CAISEDSSTDTQYF
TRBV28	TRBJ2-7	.	CATGLSQYEQYF
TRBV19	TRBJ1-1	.	CASSRTGNTEAFF
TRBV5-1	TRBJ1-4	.	CASSLGRVDEKLFF
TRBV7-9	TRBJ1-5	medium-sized	CASSLGGTAQHF
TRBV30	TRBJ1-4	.	CAWSKWQGEKLFF
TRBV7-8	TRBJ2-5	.	CASTTGTRQETQYF
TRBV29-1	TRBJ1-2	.	CSVVLGVRKGGYTF
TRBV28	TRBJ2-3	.	CASRDSAADTQYF
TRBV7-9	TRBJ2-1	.	CASSLIAGRGEQFF
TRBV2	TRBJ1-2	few	CASSRSGYGYTF
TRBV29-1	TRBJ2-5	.	CSAKGLAETQYF
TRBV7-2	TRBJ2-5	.	CASSLSTGQETQYF